These T cell receptor beta chains were read from a single sample in a study of CD4 T cell repertoires and nickel. TCRdb redid the calling of the RT-PCR reads with MiXCR, one entry per CDR3 protein. This sample carries roughly 150 distinct CDR3 sequences, around 66% of them seen once, and the ten largest clones take 30% to 35%. What was sequenced was CD4+ T cells from blood, not recorded whether cultured. Every receptor here comes from a human donor in a nickel allergy study, with or without nickel allergy (not recorded which). It is not recorded whether this sample comes from one donor or several. Each CDR3 is given with its conserved first and last residue. A D gene is named only where the DNA matches it firmly. Clone size appears in some rows only: once, few, many, or a class for an expanded clone.

len,j_gene,abundance,v_gene,d_gene,CDR3nt,CDR3aa
13,TRBJ1-1,few,TRBV7-8,NA,TGTGCCAGCAGCTTAATCCAGGGCACTGAAGCTTTCTTT,CASSLIQGTEAFF
16,TRBJ1-1,NA,TRBV28,NA,TGTGCCAGCAGTTTATACTACGGGCCGCTTAACACTGAAGCTTTCTTT,CASSLYYGPLNTEAFF
16,TRBJ2-2,once,TRBV4-1,TRBD2,TGCGCCAGCAGCCATCCCCGGGGGGGGGCCACCGGGGAGCTGTTTTTT,CASSHPRGGATGELFF
15,TRBJ1-5,few,TRBV11-3,NA,TGTGCCCGGAGTCGTGGTGGCACCCCCTATCAGCCCCAGCATTTT,CARSRGGTPYQPQHF
17,TRBJ1-5,NA,TRBV4-2,TRBD1,TGTGCCAGCAGCCAGGCTTTTGGACAGGGGGCGGTTCAGCCCCAGCATTTT,CASSQAFGQGAVQPQHF
17,TRBJ2-1,NA,TRBV5-1,TRBD1,TGCGCCAGCAGCTGGACCAGTTTAGGACAGGGGAGCAATGAGCAGTTCTTC,CASSWTSLGQGSNEQFF
12,TRBJ1-4,NA,TRBV3-1,NA,TGTGCCAGCCACAGGACCGGTGAAAAACTGTTTTTT,CASHRTGEKLFF
15,TRBJ1-1,hyperexpanded,TRBV19,NA,TGTGCCAGTAGTATTCAGGCAGGGGCTAACACTGAAGCTTTCTTT,CASSIQAGANTEAFF
15,TRBJ1-1,few,TRBV7-3,NA,TGTGCCAGCAGCCCACGGCCAGGGGACTACACTGAAGCTTTCTTT,CASSPRPGDYTEAFF
13,TRBJ2-4,NA,TRBV20-1,TRBD2,TGCAGTGCCGGCGGGGGGGCCCTAAACATTCAGTACTTC,CSAGGGALNIQYF
16,TRBJ1-5,NA,TRBV5-1,NA,TGCGCCAGCAGCCCGAGTGGGGGGATTAGCAATCAGCCCCAGCATTTT,CASSPSGGISNQPQHF
14,TRBJ2-5,hyperexpanded,TRBV5-1,NA,TGCGCCAGCAGCGAGTCTACTTTCCAAGAGACCCAGTACTTC,CASSESTFQETQYF
14,TRBJ2-5,NA,TRBV27,TRBD1,TGTGCCAGCAGAGGGGACAGGGGCCTGGAGACCCAGTACTTC,CASRGDRGLETQYF
12,TRBJ2-1,NA,TRBV3-1,NA,TGTGCCAGCAGCCAATCGGGACTCGAGCAGTTCTTC,CASSQSGLEQFF
16,TRBJ2-7,NA,TRBV5-4,TRBD2,TGTGCCAGCAGCCAAGCCCATAGCGGGGGGGCCCACGAGCAGTACTTC,CASSQAHSGGAHEQYF
12,TRBJ2-3,NA,TRBV20-1,NA,TGCAGTGCTCCGGCGTTCACAGATACGCAGTATTTT,CSAPAFTDTQYF
14,TRBJ1-5,NA,TRBV24-1,TRBD1,TGTGCCACCAGTGGAGGGGGCAGCAATCAGCCCCAGCATTTT,CATSGGGSNQPQHF
13,TRBJ2-7,once,TRBV12-3/TRBV12-4,NA,TGTGCCAGCACCGCGGGAAGGGCCTACGAGCAGTACTTC,CASTAGRAYEQYF
13,TRBJ1-2,NA,TRBV7-2,NA,TGTGCCAGCAGCCTAGAGATTAACTATGGCTACACCTTC,CASSLEINYGYTF
14,TRBJ2-5,NA,TRBV12-2,NA,TGTGCAAGTCCCTTGGGACGGGTCGGGGAGACCCAGTACTTC,CASPLGRVGETQYF
14,TRBJ1-1,NA,TRBV11-3,NA,TGTGCCAGCAGCCCGGGGACGGGGAACACTGAAGCTTTCTTT,CASSPGTGNTEAFF
14,TRBJ2-3,few,TRBV20-1,TRBD2,TGCAGTGTACTAGATAGCGGGAGCACAGATACGCAGTATTTT,CSVLDSGSTDTQYF
15,TRBJ1-3,NA,TRBV20-1,NA,TGCAGTGCTCCGGGACAACCTTATACTGGAAACACCATATATTTT,CSAPGQPYTGNTIYF
13,TRBJ1-1,few,TRBV10-3,NA,TGTGCCATCAGGCCGGACCATAACACTGAAGCTTTCTTT,CAIRPDHNTEAFF
14,TRBJ1-5,once,TRBV7-2,TRBD1,TGTGCCAGCAACCGACAGGGTGAGGGCCAGCCCCAGCATTTT,CASNRQGEGQPQHF
14,TRBJ2-1,NA,TRBV5-5,NA,TGTGCCAGCCGAGGTGTAGCGGCAACCAATGAGCAGTTCTTC,CASRGVAATNEQFF
15,TRBJ1-6,NA,TRBV3-1,NA,TGTGCCAGCAGCCAAGTAGCGGGGGGAAATTCACCCCTCCACTTT,CASSQVAGGNSPLHF
12,TRBJ2-1,NA,TRBV20-1,NA,TGCAGTGCTAGGCCCTCTCTGAGGGAGCAGTTCTTC,CSARPSLREQFF
16,TRBJ2-1,NA,TRBV12-3/TRBV12-4,NA,TGTGCCAGCAGTGCCGGGGACTTGGGGGTTCGTGTGAAGCAGTTCTTC,CASSAGDLGVRVKQFF
14,TRBJ2-7,NA,TRBV7-3,TRBD1,TGTGCCAGCAGCTCCCGGACAGGCGACTACGAGCAGTACTTC,CASSSRTGDYEQYF
13,TRBJ2-1,NA,TRBV5-1,TRBD1,TGCGCCAGCAGCTCTCACAGGGGGCATGAGCAGTTCTTC,CASSSHRGHEQFF
15,TRBJ2-1,NA,TRBV9,NA,TGTGCCAGCAGCCACAAAGGCGACGCACACAATGAGCAGTTCTTC,CASSHKGDAHNEQFF
14,TRBJ1-4,NA,TRBV4-3,TRBD1,TGCGCCAGCAGCCATGACAGGGGGCGTGAAAAACTGTTTTTT,CASSHDRGREKLFF
14,TRBJ2-5,NA,TRBV4-1,TRBD2,TGCGCCAGCAGCCAAGTAGCGGGTGGGGGGACCCAGTACTTC,CASSQVAGGGTQYF
15,TRBJ1-1,NA,TRBV6-5,TRBD1,TGTGCCAGCAGTTGGGACAGACTAGTGAACACTGAAGCTTTCTTT,CASSWDRLVNTEAFF
13,TRBJ2-2,NA,TRBV6-5,NA,TGTGCCAGCATCAGGGGCTCCACCGGGGAGCTGTTTTTT,CASIRGSTGELFF
20,TRBJ2-5,NA,TRBV7-2,NA,TGTGCCAGCAGCTCCGTCAGCCCCGGACGGGTCGCTCGAATGGGGGAGACCCAGTACTTC,CASSSVSPGRVARMGETQYF
14,TRBJ1-2,once,TRBV3-1,NA,TGTGCCAGCAGCCATTACTCCGACAGTTTGGGCTACACCTTC,CASSHYSDSLGYTF
16,TRBJ2-7,NA,TRBV7-8,TRBD2,TGTGCCAGCAGCCACGGCGGGGGGTCCCTCGTTTACGAGCAGTACTTC,CASSHGGGSLVYEQYF
14,TRBJ1-6,once,TRBV3-1,NA,TGTGCCAGCAGCCAATTCAGAGATAATTCACCCCTCCACTTT,CASSQFRDNSPLHF
13,TRBJ2-4,once,TRBV9,NA,TGTGCCAGCAGCGTCCAGGCGGGCAACATTCAGTACTTC,CASSVQAGNIQYF